Following are 18 T cell receptor beta chains from one sample sequenced in a study of cytomegalovirus exposure and HLA in healthy donors. The PCR was carried out with 60 Vbeta primers and 13 Jbeta primers. Method: immunoSEQ multiplex PCR; TCRdb's copy keeps in-frame clones and lacks some. This repertoire shows about 150,000 clones, around 79% found once; its top ten account for roughly 6.3%. The sample taken for sequencing was PBMCs. The receptors here all came from a woman in her thirties or forties in good health and CMV-seropositive.

Points on this clone: Other nucleotide sequences from this sample produce the same CDR3. The rearrangement joins TRBV5-1 to TRBJ1-1; D possibly corresponds to TRBD1 (6 bases). This CDR3 contains 14 residues. Trimming cost V 0 bases and J 2 bases, with 8 bases left between them. Germline CDR1 SGHRS, CDR2 YFSETQ. This CDR3 is CASSLGTVNTEAFF. CDR3 coding DNA: TGCGCCAGCAGCTTGGGGACAGTCAACACTGAAGCTTTCTTT. The whole variable domain, filled in from reference TRBV5-1 and TRBJ1-1, reads KAGVTQTPRYLIKTRGQQVTLSCSPISGHRSVSWYQQTPGQGLQFLFEYFSETQRNKGNFPGRFSGRQFSNSRSEMNVSTLELGDSALYLCASSLGTVNTEAFFGQGTRLTVV.

This clone has a handful of counts. The gene calls are TRBV2 and TRBJ1-2; unclear D gene. CDR1 and CDR2 from the germline V gene are SNHLY and FYNNEI. V gave up 4 bases and J gave up 1 base, with 13 bases separating them. The CDR3 length is 15 residues. DNA of the CDR3: TGTGCCAGCAGTGTTCAGAGGAAAAGTAACTATGGCTACACCTTC. Protein sequence: CASSVQRKSNYGYTF.

V gene TRBV25-1 combines with J gene TRBJ1-2, with D possibly matching TRBD1 (6 bases). This CDR3 contains 15 residues. Germline CDR1 reads MGHDK; CDR2 reads SYGVNS. The V and J ends lost 3 bases and 7 bases respectively, with 18 bases between them. CDR3 in amino acids: CASSDFREGGGGYTF. In DNA, the CDR3 is TGTGCCAGCAGTGACTTTAGGGAAGGGGGTGGTGGCTACACCTTC.

This clone appeared a single time. The chain recombines TRBV5-4 with TRBJ1-2, with 7 positions matching TRBD1. This CDR3 contains 13 residues. Germline loops: CDR1 SGHNT, CDR2 YYREEE (reference sequence). J lost 2 bases, V lost 4 bases, and 2 bases had no gene match. As DNA, the CDR3 is TGTGCCAGCAGCGTGGGACAGAACTATGGCTACACCTTC. Its translation: CASSVGQNYGYTF.

The chain couples TRBV29-1 to TRBJ1-2; the match to TRBD1 covers 7 bases. Germline-derived CDR1 and CDR2 are SQVTM and ANQGSEA. The trim removed 4 bases at V and 6 bases at J, leaving 8 bases unmatched. CDR3 length equals 13 residues. CDR3 residues: CSVGVLGGDGYTF. CDR3 DNA sequence: TGCAGCGTTGGGGTTTTAGGGGGCGATGGCTACACCTTC. Looking up the rest from reference TRBV29-1 and TRBJ1-2 gives the full variable domain: SAVISQKPSRDICQRGTSLTIQCQVDSQVTMMFWYRQQPGQSLTLIATANQGSEATYESGFVIDKFPISRPNLTFSTLTVSNMSPEDSSIYLCSVGVLGGDGYTFGSGTRLTVV.

V gene TRBV6-1 combines with J gene TRBJ2-1; D unresolved. Germline CDR1 reads MNHNS; CDR2 reads SASEGT. With 4 bases removed from V and 5 bases from J, the gap between germline ends came to 9 bases. This CDR3 comprises 13 residues. Here the CDR3 reads CASSGGCNNEQFF. The CDR3 nucleotides read TGTGCCAGCAGTGGAGGCTGCAACAATGAGCAGTTCTTC.

The rearrangement links TRBV27 to TRBJ2-1; 12 positions match TRBD2. Germline CDR1 reads MNHEY; CDR2 reads SMNVEV (reference sequence). This CDR3 contains 15 residues. The trim removed 8 bases at V and 4 bases at J, leaving 6 bases unmatched. The DNA of the CDR3 is TGTGCCAGCCGATCTAGCGGGGGGGCGTACAATGAGCAGTTCTTC. Amino acids: CASRSSGGAYNEQFF.

This clone was counted between two and nine times. The chain couples TRBV10-3 to TRBJ1-6; TRBD1 aligns across 7 bases. The trim removed 6 bases at V and 6 bases at J, leaving 2 bases unmatched. From germline, CDR1 is ENHRY and CDR2 SYGVKD. The CDR3 runs to 13 residues. CDR3 in DNA: TGTGCCATCAGGGGGACAGCTAATTCACCCCTCCACTTT. Protein product: CAIRGTANSPLHF.

Only a few counts were recorded for this clone. A read error may account for a junction end that differs from germline. The chain recombines TRBV7-9 with TRBJ1-1; 12 positions agree with TRBD1. Germline V lookup: CDR1 SEHNR, CDR2 FQNEAQ (reference sequence). This CDR3 spans 19 amino acids. For the CDR3, the DNA is TGTTCCAGCAGCTTAGGTGTTTTAGGGACAGGGGGCTTTGGCACTGAAGCTTTCTTT. Encoded protein: CSSSLGVLGTGGFGTEAFF. Full variable domain (outside the CDR3, taken from reference TRBV7-9 and TRBJ1-1): DTGVSQNPRHKITKRGQNVTFRCDPISEHNRLYWYRQTLGQGPEFLTYFQNEAQLEKSRLLSDRFSAERPKGSFSTLEIQRTEQGDSAMYLCSSSLGVLGTGGFGTEAFFGQGTRLTVV.

The V and J genes are TRBV5-1 and TRBJ2-5; 12 bases line up with TRBD2. Unmatched junction bases numbered 13, after V lost 4 bases and J lost 3 bases. CDR1 is SGHRS, CDR2 YFSETQ, per germline. This CDR3 spans 18 amino acids. The CDR3 sequence is CASSVTSSGGAVEETQYF. The CDR3, as DNA: TGCGCCAGCAGCGTAACCTCTAGCGGGGGGGCCGTGGAAGAGACCCAGTACTTC.

The genes are TRBV5-1 and TRBJ2-3; 10 nucleotides agree with TRBD2. Germline V gives CDR1 SGHRS, CDR2 YFSETQ. V lost 0 bases to trimming and J lost 0 bases; unmatched junction nucleotides: 4. The CDR3 spans 17 residues. CDR3 DNA sequence: TGCGCCAGCAGCTTGGGATATAGCGGGGGGAGCACAGATACGCAGTATTTT. Translated: CASSLGYSGGSTDTQYF.

The CDR3 loop is CASSSAPTDISPLHF. In nucleotides, the CDR3 is TGTGCCAGCAGTTCGGCCCCTACCGACATTTCACCCCTCCACTTT. This sequence joins TRBV5-5 and TRBJ1-6; D uncertain. The germline gives CDR1 SGHKS, CDR2 YYEKEE (reference sequence). The CDR3 is 15 residues long. Trimming took off 5 bases at V and 9 bases at J, with 18 bases between the two ends.

The chain employs TRBV5-1 and TRBJ2-7; 7 positions agree with TRBD1. Germline V gene sequence: CDR1 SGHRS, CDR2 YFSETQ. CDR3 length: 15 residues. V lost 6 bases, J lost 1 base, and 10 bases stayed unmatched. The CDR3 sequence is CASTPQGDISYEQYF. CDR3 DNA: TGCGCCAGCACCCCTCAGGGGGACATTTCCTACGAGCAGTACTTC.

Notes on this clone: An end of the junction does not agree with germline; a read error may underlie this. This sequence joins TRBV7-9 and TRBJ1-5; TRBD1 aligns across 8 bases. Germline CDR1 SEHNR, CDR2 FQNEAQ (reference sequence). The CDR3 has 17 residues. The CDR3 region is CSSSFGQGDGGNQPQHF. CDR3 sequence (DNA): TGTTCCAGCAGCTTCGGACAGGGAGATGGTGGCAATCAGCCCCAGCATTTT. The complete variable domain, with remaining parts taken from reference TRBV7-9 and TRBJ1-5, reads DTGVSQNPRHKITKRGQNVTFRCDPISEHNRLYWYRQTLGQGPEFLTYFQNEAQLEKSRLLSDRFSAERPKGSFSTLEIQRTEQGDSAMYLCSSSFGQGDGGNQPQHFGDGTRLSIL.

A word on this clone: Mismatch with germline at one junction end may stem from a read error. This chain connects TRBV9 to TRBJ1-2; D is possibly TRBD1 (6 bases). There are 14 residues in the CDR3. Germline values: CDR1 SGDLS, CDR2 YYNGEE. This CDR3 reads CTSNKQGANYGYTF. In DNA form, the CDR3 reads TGTACCAGCAACAAACAGGGCGCTAACTATGGCTACACCTTC.

This rearrangement joins TRBV28 to TRBJ2-1, with D tentatively TRBD2 (5 bases). Germline loops: CDR1 MDHEN, CDR2 SYDVKM. Trimming pared 5 bases from V and 4 bases from J, leaving 12 bases between. This CDR3 contains 14 residues. CDR3 coding DNA: TGTGCCAGCAGTCTATCGACGGGGTACAATGAGCAGTTCTTC. The encoded protein is CASSLSTGYNEQFF.

This clone was observed a handful of times. V and J are TRBV27 and TRBJ2-3; a weak D match, TRBD1 (5 bases). Looked up from germline, CDR1 is MNHEY and CDR2 is SMNVEV (reference sequence). The CDR3 contains 13 residues. V dropped 8 bases and J dropped 4 bases, with 13 bases sitting between them. The CDR3 region is CASRLQGSDTQYF. CDR3 coding DNA: TGTGCCAGCCGCCTCCAGGGATCAGATACGCAGTATTTT.

This clone has just a few counts. The chain joins TRBV9 to TRBJ2-5, with 7 bases that match TRBD2. The CDR3 has 14 amino acids. V lost 2 bases to trimming and J lost 5 bases; unmatched junction nucleotides: 6. Germline V gene lookup returns CDR1 SGDLS and CDR2 YYNGEE. The CDR3 loop is CASSVSGGGETQYF. The CDR3 DNA reads TGTGCCAGCAGCGTTTCGGGGGGAGGGGAGACCCAGTACTTC.